Included here is one T cell receptor beta chain sequence, with context. The sample originates from a study of blood T cell repertoires in COVID-19. This CDR3 has 14 residues. V shed 7 bases, J shed 6 bases, and the junction held 5 bases outside the gene matches. The germline gives CDR1 SGHTA, CDR2 FQGNSA. Produced via immunoSEQ multiplex PCR; TCRdb's table is partial and in-frame only. The sample includes around 260,000 clones, 86% of them seen just once. Sequencing used peripheral blood. The rearrangement links TRBV7-2 to TRBJ2-2; 10 bases are a match to TRBD2. This clonotype originated in a man younger than 35 with active or convalescent COVID-19. The chain's CDR3 is CASIMLAGAGELFF. The CDR3 nucleotides are TGTGCCAGCATAATGCTAGCGGGAGCCGGGGAGCTGTTTTTT.